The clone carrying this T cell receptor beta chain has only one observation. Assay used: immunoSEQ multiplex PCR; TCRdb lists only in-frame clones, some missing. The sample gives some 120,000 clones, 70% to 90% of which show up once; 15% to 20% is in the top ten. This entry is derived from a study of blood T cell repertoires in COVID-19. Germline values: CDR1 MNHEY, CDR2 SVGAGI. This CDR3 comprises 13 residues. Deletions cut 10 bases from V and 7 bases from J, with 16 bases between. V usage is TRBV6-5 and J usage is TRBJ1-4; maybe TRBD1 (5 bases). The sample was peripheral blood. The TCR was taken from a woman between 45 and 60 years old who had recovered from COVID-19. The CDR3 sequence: CATKGIGGEKLFF. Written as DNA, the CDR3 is TGTGCCACCAAGGGGATCGGCGGTGAAAAACTGTTTTTT.